The rows below give T cell receptor beta chains drawn from one sample of a study of T cells after yellow fever vaccination. TCRdb called the 5' RACE reads again in MiXCR, with one record for every CDR3 protein. The sample records about 630,000 distinct CDR3 sequences, roughly 12% being singletons. The specimen comprised PBMCs, sampled on the day of the yellow fever booster vaccination. These receptors originate from a man between 25 and 39 years old who received the YFV17D yellow fever vaccine. CDR3s include the opening cysteine and the closing phenylalanine or tryptophan.

TRBV30	TRBJ2-4	CAWGRGITHKNIQYF
TRBV10-3	TRBJ2-7	CAISGGLGFYEQYF
TRBV4-3	TRBJ2-7	CASSQATSGRHYEQYF
TRBV5-1	TRBJ2-7	CASSLVTQGSGDEQYF
TRBV5-1	TRBJ2-5	CASSLYPGNGETQYF
TRBV9	TRBJ2-1	CASSVEGREFGREQFF
TRBV9	TRBJ1-5	CASSVGGGGFQPQHF
TRBV5-4	TRBJ2-1	CASTPHSGLSNEQFF
TRBV20-1	TRBJ2-5	CSARPASGSQETQYF
TRBV7-8	TRBJ2-2	CASSLSEGRELFF
TRBV5-1	TRBJ2-1	CASSEPGSGNEQFF
TRBV20-1	TRBJ2-7	CSASREEAYEQYF
TRBV7-9	TRBJ1-2	CASSLEGVDGYTF
TRBV20-1	TRBJ1-1	CSAARDSMNTEAFF
TRBV7-2	TRBJ1-1	CASSFERTTMNTEAFF
TRBV20-1	TRBJ1-2	CSAWTTYYGYTF
TRBV29-1	TRBJ1-1	CSGEQGDSTEAFF
TRBV19	TRBJ1-6	CASSAGPNSPLHF